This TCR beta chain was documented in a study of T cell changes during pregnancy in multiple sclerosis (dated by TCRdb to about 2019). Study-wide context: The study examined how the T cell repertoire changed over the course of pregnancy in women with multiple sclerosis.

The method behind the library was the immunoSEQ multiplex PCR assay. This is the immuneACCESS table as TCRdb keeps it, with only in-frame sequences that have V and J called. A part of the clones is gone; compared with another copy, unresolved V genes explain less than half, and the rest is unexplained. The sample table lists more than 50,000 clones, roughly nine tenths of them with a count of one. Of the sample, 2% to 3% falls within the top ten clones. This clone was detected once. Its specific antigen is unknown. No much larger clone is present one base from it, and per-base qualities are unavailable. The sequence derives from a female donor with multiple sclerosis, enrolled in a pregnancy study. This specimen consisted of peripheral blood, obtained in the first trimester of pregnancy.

Read as DNA, the sequence is TGTGCCAGCAGGGCCCCCGGGACAGGAGGAGGAGGCTACACCTTC. Its product reads: CASRAPGTGGGGYTF. Rearrangement joined TRBV7-3 to TRBJ1-2; the central 8 bases match TRBD1. The junction shows trimming of 6 bases on V and 8 bases on J, and the gene matches do not reach 14 bases of it. Looking up the germline V gene yields CDR1 SGHTA and CDR2 FQGTGA. The CDR3, cysteine through phenylalanine, is 15 amino acids long. The only DNA kept is the CDR3, 45 bases in frame from the first base.